These T cell receptor beta chains were read from a single sample in a study of T cell responses to AZD1222 COVID-19 vaccine. Data came from immunoSEQ multiplex PCR; TCRdb stores just in-frame clones and leaves some out. This sample has approximately 190,000 clones, with more than 75% found just once. Sequenced material: peripheral blood, taken on day 0 of MenACWY control vaccination. The receptors were sampled from an adult in good health. Both conserved end residues are part of each CDR3. Fields, in order: V gene, J gene, clone size, D gene, CDR3 DNA, CDR3 protein. D genes are given only for firm matches. Clone size is not always given. Where it is, it says once, few, many or a class for expanded clones.

TRBV9	TRBJ1-6	NA	NA	TGTGCCAGCAGCGTATCAGGTTCGGATAATTCACCCCTCCACTTT	CASSVSGSDNSPLHF
TRBV12-3/TRBV12-4	TRBJ2-2	NA	NA	TGTGCCAGCAGACCCGGTTTGACCGGGGAGCTGTTTTTT	CASRPGLTGELFF
TRBV30	TRBJ2-5	NA	TRBD2	TGTGCCTGGAGTACTAGCGGAGGGGGAGGGACCCAGTACTTC	CAWSTSGGGGTQYF
TRBV28	TRBJ1-1	NA	TRBD1	TGTGCCATCCGGGACAGGGGGGACAACACTGAAGCTTTCTTT	CAIRDRGDNTEAFF
TRBV28	TRBJ2-6	NA	NA	TGTGCCAGCAGTTTTAGAGCCTCTGGGGCCAACGTCCTGACTTTC	CASSFRASGANVLTF
TRBV28	TRBJ2-7	NA	NA	TGTGCCAGCAGGCCGACGGATACCTACGAGCAGTACTTC	CASRPTDTYEQYF
TRBV24-1	TRBJ2-5	NA	NA	TGTGCCACCAGTGACCCGGGAAGAGAAGAGACCCAGTACTTC	CATSDPGREETQYF
TRBV7-2	TRBJ2-1	NA	TRBD1	TGTGCCAGCAGCTCAAGGACAGGGTCGCGCAATGAGCAGTTCTTC	CASSSRTGSRNEQFF
TRBV6-5	TRBJ1-2	once	TRBD1	TGTGCCAGCAGGCGACAGGGGACTAACTATGGCTACACCTTC	CASRRQGTNYGYTF
TRBV18	TRBJ1-2	NA	TRBD1	TGTGCCAGCTCACCAAGGGACAGCCCTCCCACCTTC	CASSPRDSPPTF
TRBV27	TRBJ2-7	once	TRBD2	TGTGCCAGCAGTTTCCCGGGGACTAGCGGGAGGAGGGACGAGCAGTACTTC	CASSFPGTSGRRDEQYF
TRBV7-8	TRBJ2-7	NA	NA	TGTGCCAGCAGCTTAGGGGGGCCAGGCACGACCTACGAGCAGTACTTC	CASSLGGPGTTYEQYF
TRBV2	TRBJ1-1	NA	NA	TGTGCCAAACTAATATCTCGGAACACTGAAGCTTTCTTT	CAKLISRNTEAFF
TRBV5-1	TRBJ2-3	NA	TRBD1	TGCGCCAGCAGCCCCGTAACAGGGGGCACAGATACGCAGTATTTT	CASSPVTGGTDTQYF
TRBV4-3	TRBJ1-6	NA	TRBD1	TGCGCCAGCAGCCATCTCAGCACCGGGACAGGGGCCTCACCCCTCCACTTT	CASSHLSTGTGASPLHF
TRBV7-3	TRBJ1-1	NA	NA	TGTGCCAGCAGCGTCTCCGGGACAAACACTGAAGCTTTCTTT	CASSVSGTNTEAFF
TRBV6-2/TRBV6-3	TRBJ1-5	few	NA	TGTGCCAGCAGTTCAGTACTGGAGTCCAATCAGCCCCAGCATTTT	CASSSVLESNQPQHF
TRBV6-5	TRBJ2-1	NA	TRBD1	TGTGCCAGCAGTTACTCGCATGGACAGGGCTACAATGAGCAGTTCTTC	CASSYSHGQGYNEQFF
TRBV11-2	TRBJ2-2	NA	NA	TGTGCCAGCAGCCCGTGGACTCAGGGGAACACCGGGGAGCTGTTTTTT	CASSPWTQGNTGELFF
TRBV28	TRBJ1-2	NA	TRBD1	TGTGCCAGCAGTTCCGGGGACAGATACTATGGCTACACCTTC	CASSSGDRYYGYTF
TRBV7-9	TRBJ1-6	NA	NA	TGTGCCAGCAGCCCCGGGGGTCGGGATTCACCCCTCCACTTT	CASSPGGRDSPLHF
TRBV11-3	TRBJ2-1	NA	NA	TGTGCCAGCAGCTCCCACTCAAACTACAATGAGCAGTTCTTC	CASSSHSNYNEQFF
TRBV5-1	TRBJ1-4	NA	NA	TGCGCCAGCAGCCTGATGCCCGGGACAACCGCAACTAATGAAAAACTGTTTTTT	CASSLMPGTTATNEKLFF
TRBV28	TRBJ2-5	NA	TRBD2	TGTGCCAGCACTGGACTAGCGGGAGGAAAATTCGTTGAAGAGACCCAGTACTTC	CASTGLAGGKFVEETQYF
TRBV7-9	TRBJ1-4	few	NA	TGTGCCAGCAGCTCGAATACAGACGCAACTAATGAAAAACTGTTTTTT	CASSSNTDATNEKLFF
TRBV5-1	TRBJ1-1	few	NA	TGCGCCAGCAGCTCGCAGGGGAACACTGAAGCTTTCTTT	CASSSQGNTEAFF
TRBV7-2	TRBJ1-6	NA	NA	TGTGCCAGCAGTCCGGGCGGGTATAATTCACCCCTCCACTTT	CASSPGGYNSPLHF
TRBV29-1	TRBJ2-3	NA	TRBD2	TGCAGCGCTCCTAGCGGGGGGGCGGATACGCAGTATTTT	CSAPSGGADTQYF
TRBV7-6	TRBJ2-1	NA	NA	TGTGCCAGCAGCTTGTTAGAGCTCCCTTACAATGAGCAGTTCTTC	CASSLLELPYNEQFF
TRBV29-1	TRBJ2-1	NA	TRBD2	TGCAGCGTTGAAGGTACTAGCGGAAGCTCCTACAATGAGCAGTTCTTC	CSVEGTSGSSYNEQFF
TRBV12-5	TRBJ2-3	NA	NA	TGTGCTAGTGGGGATGGACCGGGCCTCACAGATACGCAGTATTTT	CASGDGPGLTDTQYF
TRBV5-1	TRBJ1-2	NA	TRBD1	TGCGCCAGCAGCTTGGCCGGGACAGGGGGCGCGGGGTATGGCTACACCTTC	CASSLAGTGGAGYGYTF
TRBV7-3	TRBJ2-2	NA	NA	TGTGCCAGCAGCGGCCAGGGAGGTCGGGACACCGGGGAGCTGTTTTTT	CASSGQGGRDTGELFF
TRBV9	TRBJ1-1	few	NA	TGTGCCAGCAGCGTAGAGCGGTTTGGGGGGGCTTTCTTT	CASSVERFGGAFF
TRBV11-3	TRBJ2-3	NA	NA	TGTGCCAGCAGCTTAGGCGGGTCAAGCACAGATACGCAGTATTTT	CASSLGGSSTDTQYF
TRBV5-1	TRBJ1-3	NA	NA	TGCGCCAGCAGCTTGGGGACAGCCTACGAGCTTGGAAACACCATATATTTT	CASSLGTAYELGNTIYF
TRBV10-3	TRBJ2-3	once	NA	TGTGCCACTCGGGGAAAGTTGGGTACAGATACGCAGTATTTT	CATRGKLGTDTQYF
TRBV7-8	TRBJ2-3	once	NA	TGTGCCAGCAGCTTGGATAGACCCACAGATACGCAGTATTTT	CASSLDRPTDTQYF
TRBV28	TRBJ2-1	NA	NA	TGTGCCAGCGCCGACCCAGCTGGGGGGAATGAGCAGTTCTTC	CASADPAGGNEQFF
TRBV28	TRBJ1-5	few	NA	TGTGCCAGCAGTTCCGGATGGTGGCAGCCCCAGCATTTT	CASSSGWWQPQHF
TRBV28	TRBJ1-1	once	NA	TGTGCCAGCAGTTTAATCCGGGGTGGGGGCACTGAAGCTTTCTTT	CASSLIRGGGTEAFF
TRBV19	TRBJ2-1	NA	TRBD2	TGTGCCAGTAGTATGAAGACTAGCGGGAATTTTCCCTACAATGAGCAGTTCTTC	CASSMKTSGNFPYNEQFF
TRBV2	TRBJ1-2	NA	NA	TGTGCCAGCAGTGCGGAATTTGGAGGTCATGGCTACACCTTC	CASSAEFGGHGYTF
TRBV28	TRBJ1-6	NA	NA	TGTGCCAGCAGTTTATTGGCAGGGAGCTCCTATAATTCACCCCTCCACTTT	CASSLLAGSSYNSPLHF
TRBV19	TRBJ2-3	NA	TRBD2	TGTGCCAGTAGCACTAGCGGCCGTCCTAGCACAGATACGCAGTATTTT	CASSTSGRPSTDTQYF
TRBV28	TRBJ1-1	few	NA	TGTGCCAGCAGTTTTGGGACGCTTCGAGCTTTCTTT	CASSFGTLRAFF
TRBV28	TRBJ2-7	NA	NA	TGTGCCAGCAAGGACAGAATCATCCCCTACGAGCAGTACTTC	CASKDRIIPYEQYF
TRBV19	TRBJ1-1	NA	NA	TGTGCCAGTACCCCTAATCTGGGAGCCAACACTGAAGCTTTCTTT	CASTPNLGANTEAFF
TRBV7-2	TRBJ2-1	once	NA	TGTGCCAGCAGCTTAGATAGGCGGGCAGGCGGGCAGTTCTTC	CASSLDRRAGGQFF
TRBV2	TRBJ1-5	NA	TRBD1	TGTGCCAGCAGCGGGACAGGGTCTAATCAGCCCCAGCATTTT	CASSGTGSNQPQHF
TRBV6-5	TRBJ1-2	NA	TRBD1	TGTGCCATTCAAGGACAGGGCGGGTATGGCTACACCTTC	CAIQGQGGYGYTF
TRBV11-3	TRBJ2-1	once	NA	TGTGCCAGCAGCCCCGACGGGAGCTCCTACAATGAGCAGTTCTTC	CASSPDGSSYNEQFF
TRBV5-1	TRBJ2-2	once	TRBD2	TGCGCCAGCAGCTTGACTAGCGGGACCACCGGGGAGCTGTTTTTT	CASSLTSGTTGELFF
TRBV29-1	TRBJ1-2	NA	NA	TGCAGCGTCGCCTCAGGGAGAACTAACTATGGCTACACCTTC	CSVASGRTNYGYTF
TRBV15	TRBJ1-5	NA	NA	TGTGCCACCAGCAGCAGGGACAAGGGAAATCAGCCCCAGCATTTT	CATSSRDKGNQPQHF